Listed below are T cell receptor beta chains from one sample, sequenced in a study of T-cell memory formation after mild COVID-19. TCRdb analysed the 5' RACE reads with MiXCR anew, one entry per CDR3 protein. The data hold hundreds of thousands of distinct CDR3 sequences, with under 25% observed a single time. What was sequenced was PBMCs or a T cell subset sorted from them (not recorded which). All receptors come from a man between 18 and 35 years old who had mild COVID-19 (a few samples of this study predate the infection). Cell type and time point are not known. The conserved cysteine and the conserved F or W are not part of the CDR3 here. Each record gives: V gene, CDR3 protein.

V gene: TRBV11-2; CDR3 protein: ASSPIVPTQY
V gene: TRBV9; CDR3 protein: ASSVMGTHNNEQF
V gene: TRBV7-2; CDR3 protein: ASSPGSRSGNTIY
V gene: TRBV12-3/TRBV12-4; CDR3 protein: ASSLPGTPLH
V gene: TRBV10-3; CDR3 protein: ALRGLEEKLF
V gene: TRBV5-1; CDR3 protein: ASRIGGQGNPKAYGYT
V gene: TRBV5-1; CDR3 protein: ASSSGPSNQPQH
V gene: TRBV5-1; CDR3 protein: ASSLEAKNIQY
V gene: TRBV6-2/TRBV6-3; CDR3 protein: ASSYFGTGGNQPQH
V gene: TRBV20-1; CDR3 protein: SAKSLAGQETQY
V gene: TRBV4-1; CDR3 protein: ASSQPFPGELF
V gene: TRBV12-3/TRBV12-4; CDR3 protein: ASSSTGTGLWQPQH
V gene: TRBV4-1; CDR3 protein: ASSGRGENTEAF
V gene: TRBV7-8; CDR3 protein: ASSLAPNTQY
V gene: TRBV7-9; CDR3 protein: ASSYGTGGAYEQY
V gene: TRBV29-1; CDR3 protein: SERDQETQY
V gene: TRBV7-2; CDR3 protein: ASSLFKVGTEAF
V gene: TRBV12-3/TRBV12-4; CDR3 protein: ASSFGPRSGELF
V gene: TRBV12-3/TRBV12-4; CDR3 protein: ASSLGWEGYT
V gene: TRBV20-1; CDR3 protein: SAGATGSSYEQY
V gene: TRBV6-2/TRBV6-3; CDR3 protein: ASSYIAAGTEAF
V gene: TRBV9; CDR3 protein: ASSVVGGPGETQY
V gene: TRBV20-1; CDR3 protein: SATSGGADKNIQY
V gene: TRBV7-9; CDR3 protein: ATTDRGLLTGELF
V gene: TRBV3-1; CDR3 protein: ASSPRTGATGYT
V gene: TRBV5-1; CDR3 protein: ASSLEVSRGLGTDTQY
V gene: TRBV12-3/TRBV12-4; CDR3 protein: ASSLHLYQETQY
V gene: TRBV6-4; CDR3 protein: ANRGSPYEQY
V gene: TRBV3-1; CDR3 protein: ASSYGQVEQY
V gene: TRBV12-5; CDR3 protein: ASNFQADNEQF
V gene: TRBV7-9; CDR3 protein: ASSPNGGAPF
V gene: TRBV20-1; CDR3 protein: SARGKGSRETQY
V gene: TRBV5-1; CDR3 protein: ASSLKGDTQY
V gene: TRBV5-1; CDR3 protein: ASSFGISGANVLT
V gene: TRBV6-2/TRBV6-3; CDR3 protein: ASSYGTGGSGELF
V gene: TRBV6-2/TRBV6-3; CDR3 protein: ASRTGTSLDEQF